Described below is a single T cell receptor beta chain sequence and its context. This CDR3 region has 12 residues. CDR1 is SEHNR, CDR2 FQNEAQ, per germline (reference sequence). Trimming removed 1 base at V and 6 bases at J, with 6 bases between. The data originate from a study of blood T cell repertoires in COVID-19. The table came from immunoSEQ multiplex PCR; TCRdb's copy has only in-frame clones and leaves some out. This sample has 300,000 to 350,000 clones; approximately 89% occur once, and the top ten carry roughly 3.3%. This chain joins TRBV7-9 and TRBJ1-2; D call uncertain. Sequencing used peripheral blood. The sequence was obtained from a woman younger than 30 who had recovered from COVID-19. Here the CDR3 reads CASSLGGHGYTF. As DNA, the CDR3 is TGTGCCAGCAGCTTAGGAGGGCATGGCTACACCTTC.